This T cell receptor beta chain originates from a study of shared clonotypes between healthy human individuals (dated by TCRdb to about 2020). About the full investigation: The cohort comprised a couple of women and a few men aged 18 to 49 years. Per donor, three plates each were used for CD4 naive and CD4 memory, two for CD8 naive, and one for CD8 memory. The study deeply sequenced blood TCR repertoires of five healthy adults to estimate repertoire size and the extent of clonotype sharing between individuals. To increase sequencing depth and limit assay-specific biases, TCR repertoire library preparation and sequencing were carried out by different laboratories using diverse techniques. Between about 0.94 and 8.9 billion PBMCs per donor were obtained by leukapheresis. Results and caveats for the whole study, not just this receptor: Pairwise subsampling indicated that sequencing depth was expected to affect the degree of clonotype sharing among donors. Even with the large sequencing depth, rarefaction of the sorted-subset datasets indicated that sequencing was incomplete. About 5% of naive CD4, 3.5% of naive CD8, 2.3% of memory CD4, and less than 0.45% of memory CD8 clonotypes were shared across a few donors. Because the study included a small number of donors, the genetic and exposure-history diversity represented was limited. Estimated clonotype richness was generally larger for naive than for memory subsets. Sampling was restricted to blood, and TCR repertoires in tissue are likely to differ from TCR repertoires in blood. Clonotypes shared by all four sorted-subset donors showed higher generation probabilities than non-shared clonotypes.

Using the deep immunoSEQ assay, TCR CDR3 regions were amplified from genomic DNA by multiplex PCR. Extracted genomic DNA from each cell subset was spread evenly across all wells of several immunoSEQ 96-well plates, with each plate serving as a replicate. For sorted subsets, each replicate PCR was loaded with 200 ng genomic DNA, equivalent to some 31,000 T cell genomes. Purified libraries were measured with a Qubit 3.0 fluorometer, size-checked on a Bioanalyzer 2100, and measured again with the KAPA Library Quantification kit. Every immunoSEQ 96-well plate was sequenced on a dedicated single-read 150-cycle Illumina NextSeq 550 flow cell. The source study handled its data this way. Because the immunoSEQ output included only junctional sequences and no quality scores, the filtering could not be the same as the filtering used for full-length reads. To assign V/J genes and CDR3, sequences were annotated using PyIR, a Python wrapper for IgBLAST v1.9, with IMGT germline references. Reads with weak V/J assignments (E-value above 1e-6), missing CDR3, stop codons, out-of-frame junctions, or ambiguous translated residues were removed. V3J clonotypes were defined as sequences sharing the same inferred V gene, J gene, and CDR3 amino acid sequence. Percentage overlap between repertoires was calculated by dividing the number of shared unique clonotypes by the size of the smaller repertoire. Three approaches were used to assess repertoire richness: RTK rarefaction, the Chao1 estimator, and Recon v2.1 estimates of unobserved clonotypes. Generation probabilities were computed with OLGA for all TCRbeta clonotypes obtained by the gDNA method from four donors. Not all clones reach the TCRdb copy of this immuneACCESS table, which keeps in-frame sequences only. Checked studies attribute under half of the gap to unresolved V genes and leave the rest unexplained. V and J calls and clone size come straight from that table; D and trimming were deduced from the DNA. For this sample there are 2,500,000 or so clones; roughly 93% appear just once. Around 0.37% of the sample goes to the ten largest clones.

CDR1 and CDR2 are read off the germline V gene as ENHRY and SYGVKD. The cysteine opens and the phenylalanine closes a CDR3 of 14 amino acids. Only the CDR3 region is kept as DNA, spanning 42 bases read in frame from base 1. Cut back by 11 bases and 4 bases, the V and J ends lie 19 bases apart. Turning to this clone: No antigen is known for it. There are no base qualities to consult, and no much larger clone falls within one base.

Healthy HIV-negative adults with no recently reported acute infections or vaccinations were included as donors. Every donor was a Caucasian adult residing in Nashville, Tennessee, USA. CD4+ T cells were enriched by magnetic negative selection; naive cells were then positively selected on CD45RA, and the negative fraction formed the memory subset. Blood was obtained by leukapheresis, after which PBMCs were separated by Ficoll-Histopaque density gradient centrifugation and cryopreserved in liquid nitrogen vapor phase. Analytical flow cytometry was used to check the purity and quantity of each magnetically sorted T cell population. Genomic DNA was isolated from every sorted fraction and measured by UV absorbance on a Nanodrop 2000c.

Sequenced material: naive CD4+ T cells from PBMCs. The cell subset or site label on this specimen signifies: CD45RA+ positively selected. This clonotype was sampled from a man younger than 35 in good health. Some clones in this sample may be carry-over from other donors' samples. The chain uses TRBV10-3 and TRBJ2-3, and the D gene may be TRBD2, 6 bases matching. The CDR3 protein: CAYSQAGNSDTQYF. Read as DNA, the sequence is TGTGCCTACAGCCAAGCGGGTAACTCAGATACGCAGTATTTT.